The rows below give T cell receptor beta chains drawn from one sample of a study of human T cells and chemical hapten exposure. Each CDR3 protein is one row after TCRdb ran MiXCR on the RACE reads. The sample consists of about 41,000 distinct CDR3 sequences, 3.5% to 4.5% of them appearing once. The sample taken for sequencing was whole blood. Receptor source: a human donor in good health. Some clones in this sample may be carry-over from other donors' samples. CDR3s include the opening cysteine and the closing phenylalanine or tryptophan. The D gene is left open where the match is weak. Some rows mark clone size as missing; the rest say once, few, many or name a class of expanded clone.

V	J	size	D	CDR3	DNA
TRBV2	TRBJ1-4	many	NA	CASITPPGADEKLFF	TGTGCCAGCATCACCCCGCCCGGCGCAGATGAAAAACTGTTTTTT
TRBV27	TRBJ1-6	many	NA	CASSLGRSASPLHF	TGTGCCAGCAGTTTGGGCAGGTCGGCTTCACCCCTCCACTTT
TRBV7-8	TRBJ2-7	many	TRBD1	CASSYNRGTYEQYF	TGTGCCAGCAGCTATAACAGGGGTACCTACGAGCAGTACTTC
TRBV20-1	TRBJ2-7	many	NA	CSARDLTVSSYEQYF	TGCAGTGCTAGAGATCTCACCGTAAGCTCCTACGAGCAGTACTTC
TRBV5-1	TRBJ2-1	few	TRBD2	CASSPGLAFNEQFF	TGCGCCAGCAGCCCGGGACTAGCGTTCAATGAGCAGTTCTTC
TRBV3-1	TRBJ2-4	NA	NA	CASSQDWGSSAKNIQYF	TGTGCCAGCAGCCAAGATTGGGGTAGCTCTGCCAAAAACATTCAGTACTTC
TRBV18	TRBJ1-1	NA	NA	CASSPLKQGLGLTEAFF	TGTGCCAGCTCACCACTCAAGCAGGGATTGGGTTTAACTGAAGCTTTCTTT
TRBV14	TRBJ2-1	many	TRBD2	CASSQENRLAVSYNEQFF	TGTGCCAGCAGCCAAGAGAACAGGCTAGCGGTCTCCTACAATGAGCAGTTCTTC
TRBV10-3	TRBJ2-7	many	TRBD1	CAIGQGLLYEQYF	TGTGCCATAGGACAGGGGCTGCTCTACGAGCAGTACTTC
TRBV10-3	TRBJ1-6	many	NA	CAISEETYNSPLHF	TGTGCCATCAGTGAAGAGACCTATAATTCACCCCTCCACTTT
TRBV4-2	TRBJ2-2	few	NA	CASSQVGGVSDTNTGELFF	TGTGCCAGCAGCCAAGTCGGGGGAGTTAGCGACACAAACACCGGGGAGCTGTTTTTT
TRBV20-1	TRBJ1-5	NA	TRBD1	CSARARAGQGENQPQHF	TGCAGTGCTAGAGCACGGGCGGGACAGGGGGAAAATCAGCCCCAGCATTTT
TRBV14	TRBJ2-7	NA	NA	CASSQDLGGPGYF	TGTGCCAGCAGCCAAGATCTGGGCGGGCCAGGGTACTTC
TRBV20-1	TRBJ2-3	few	NA	CSARPRGAFTDTQYF	TGCAGTGCTAGACCCCGGGGGGCGTTCACAGATACGCAGTATTTT
TRBV29-1	TRBJ2-2	many	TRBD2	CSVQAGGGTGELFF	TGCAGCGTTCAGGCCGGGGGGGGGACCGGGGAGCTGTTTTTT
TRBV12-3/TRBV12-4	TRBJ2-4	few	NA	CASSLSEVVKNIQYF	TGTGCCAGCAGTTTAAGCGAAGTGGTCAAAAACATTCAGTACTTC
TRBV7-7	TRBJ2-2	many	TRBD1	CASSWRQGVPPGELFF	TGTGCTAGCAGCTGGCGACAGGGGGTCCCTCCCGGGGAGCTGTTTTTT
TRBV2	TRBJ1-5	many	NA	CASSPGRKANQPQHF	TGTGCCAGCAGTCCGGGACGAAAGGCGAATCAGCCCCAGCATTTT
TRBV12-3/TRBV12-4	TRBJ1-1	NA	NA	CASSPRGGLNTEAFF	TGTGCCAGCAGTCCCAGGGGAGGTCTGAACACTGAAGCTTTCTTT
TRBV12-3/TRBV12-4	TRBJ2-1	many	NA	CASSFSSVPKLRGQFF	TGTGCCAGCAGTTTCTCTAGCGTCCCCAAACTACGGGGGCAGTTCTTC
TRBV2	TRBJ1-6	many	TRBD1	CASGWTTGVLGSPLHF	TGTGCCAGCGGGTGGACCACAGGGGTTCTAGGTTCACCCCTCCACTTT
TRBV6-1	TRBJ1-4	many	NA	CASPTQGYGGEKLFF	TGTGCCAGCCCAACCCAGGGATACGGGGGGGAAAAACTGTTTTTT
TRBV5-1	TRBJ2-5	many	NA	CASSLVAEETQYF	TGCGCCAGCAGCTTGGTGGCCGAAGAGACCCAGTACTTC
TRBV3-1	TRBJ1-6	few	NA	CASSQRPSFYNSPLHF	TGTGCCAGCAGCCAACGACCCAGCTTTTATAATTCACCCCTCCACTTT
TRBV7-9	TRBJ1-2	many	NA	CASSAGDGPNGYTF	TGTGCCAGCAGCGCTGGGGACGGACCCAATGGCTACACCTTC
TRBV28	TRBJ2-3	NA	NA	CASSLISQGASTDTQYF	TGTGCCAGCAGTTTAATATCCCAGGGAGCCAGCACAGATACGCAGTATTTT
TRBV7-9	TRBJ2-5	few	TRBD2	CASSLPLRGTRSLQENQYF	TGTGCCAGCAGCTTACCCCTCCGTGGGACTAGATCCCTCCAAGAGAACCAGTACTTC
TRBV24-1	TRBJ2-3	many	NA	CATSDYSGGRTDTQYF	TGTGCCACCAGTGATTATTCGGGTGGCAGGACAGATACGCAGTATTTT
TRBV4-1	TRBJ2-7	many	NA	CASSQRDESYEQYF	TGCGCCAGCAGCCAAAGGGACGAATCCTACGAGCAGTACTTC
TRBV6-5	TRBJ1-4	few	NA	CASSRDRGEKLFF	TGTGCCAGCAGCAGGGACCGCGGTGAAAAACTGTTTTTT
TRBV3-1	TRBJ2-1	NA	NA	CASSRGSYNEQFF	TGTGCCAGCAGCCGCGGGTCCTACAATGAGCAGTTCTTC
TRBV7-9	TRBJ2-7	many	TRBD2	CASSSSGTSGNYEQYF	TGTGCCAGCAGCTCCTCAGGCACTAGCGGGAACTACGAGCAGTACTTC
TRBV6-2/TRBV6-3	TRBJ2-1	few	TRBD2	CASSYSEREMVEQFF	TGTGCCAGCAGTTACTCGGAGCGGGAGATGGTTGAGCAGTTCTTC
TRBV6-5	TRBJ1-1	NA	NA	CASSYTGVSTEAFF	TGTGCCAGCAGTTATACGGGGGTAAGCACTGAAGCTTTCTTT
TRBV12-5	TRBJ2-1	NA	TRBD2	CASGLLRTSGKGEQFF	TGTGCTAGTGGTTTGCTGAGGACTAGCGGGAAGGGTGAGCAGTTCTTC
TRBV11-2	TRBJ2-1	NA	TRBD2	CASSTGLAGVVDNEQFF	TGTGCCAGCAGCACGGGACTAGCGGGAGTTGTTGACAATGAGCAGTTCTTC
TRBV6-5	TRBJ2-1	many	TRBD1	CASRFRDRPYNEQFF	TGTGCCAGCAGATTCCGGGACAGACCCTACAATGAGCAGTTCTTC
TRBV28	TRBJ2-1	many	TRBD2	CASSRGTSGRSIHYNEQFF	TGTGCCAGCAGTCGCGGGACTAGCGGGAGGTCCATACACTACAATGAGCAGTTCTTC
TRBV27	TRBJ2-1	NA	TRBD2	CASSFSQASGRVNEQFF	TGTGCCAGCAGTTTCTCCCAGGCTAGCGGGAGGGTCAATGAGCAGTTCTTC
TRBV29-1	TRBJ1-2	few	NA	CSGKPGGAARDGYTF	TGCAGCGGCAAACCGGGGGGGGCAGCAAGAGATGGCTACACCTTC